The text below deals with one TCR beta chain. This clonotype was detected many times. The target of this receptor is not known. No base quality values were provided; no much bigger clone lies one nucleotide off. The sample comes from a study of T-cell reconstitution after alpha-beta-depleted transplantation in children listed by TCRdb under 2016. Concerning the study at large: T-cell immune reconstitution after TCRalphabeta/CD19-depleted allogeneic hematopoietic cell transplantation in children was quantitatively tracked in the study by means of TCR repertoire profiling.

The library was generated by PCR. Sequenced using an Illumina HiSeq 2500. Molecular barcoding was employed in the preparation of TCR libraries, with unique molecular identifiers being used to normalize TCRbeta repertoire quantification. TCRdb trimmed the raw reads at Q25, called clones with MiXCR and kept productive beta chains. A single entry per CDR3 protein holds the most common genes and DNA from its merged rows. Counted in this sample were around 600,000 distinct CDR3 sequences; approximately 16% of them appeared once. The ten largest make up under 1.2% of the sample. V and J are trimmed by 6 bases and 1 base, and the gene matches miss 13 bases of the junction. Reading the germline V gene (reference sequence) gives CDR1 DFQATT and CDR2 SNEGSKA. Its CDR3 holds 17 amino acids, cysteine through phenylalanine. The kept DNA is CDR3 alone, 51 bases in frame from the first base.

The clonotype was recovered from a human donor who donated a stem cell graft to a child with acute myeloid leukemia. This material consisted of PBMCs from the stem cell graft donor, taken from the stem cell graft. In this chain, TRBV20-1 is recombined with TRBJ1-5; TRBD1 aligns with 9 central bases. This receptor has the CDR3 CSAGSGQGLRSNQPQHF. Here is the DNA: TGCAGTGCGGGTTCGGGACAGGGCTTGAGAAGCAATCAGCCCCAGCATTTT.